This T cell receptor (beta chain) is from a study of blood T cell repertoires in COVID-19. Overall study: Sites across the United States, Italy and Spain contributed samples from acute and convalescent COVID-19.

The repertoire was sequenced with immunoSEQ multiplex PCR; TCRdb's copy has only in-frame clones and lacks some. The profile shows fewer than 350,000 clones, more than 75% of them singletons. Trimming at V came to 9 bases and at J to 4 bases, leaving 12 bases not matched to a gene. In germline, CDR1 is KGHDR, CDR2 SFDVKD. The CDR3 runs to 16 residues. The rearrangement joins TRBV24-1 to TRBJ2-5, with 11 bases aligning to TRBD2. This clonotype was obtained from a middle-aged man with active or convalescent COVID-19. Sequencing was performed on peripheral blood. DNA of the CDR3: TGTGCCACCTCCCCAGAGGGTAGCGGGGGGGGAGAGACCCAGTACTTC. It encodes CATSPEGSGGGETQYF.